This T cell receptor (beta chain) derives from a study of response to subunit inactivated influenza vaccine. General observations from the study: Every seasonal influenza vaccination brings in few new T cells, the authors suggested.

MiXCR was run by TCRdb on the RT-PCR reads, yielding one entry per CDR3 protein. The sample consists of 630,000 or so distinct CDR3 sequences, more than 15% of them appearing once. The CDR3 is 15 residues long. V lost 4 bases to trimming and J lost 2 bases, with 16 bases between them. Germline loops: CDR1 SGDLS, CDR2 YYNGEE. This clonotype was seen a few times. The antigen remains unidentified. Material: PBMCs from blood, obtained approximately 12 days after vaccination. The origin of this receptor is a man between 50 and 59 years old who received an inactivated influenza vaccine. This chain links TRBV9 with TRBJ2-7; maybe TRBD1 (7 bases). The CDR3 here is CASSPGGLAAYEQYF. In DNA, the CDR3 is TGTGCCAGCAGCCCAGGGGGGTTAGCGGCCTACGAGCAGTACTTC.